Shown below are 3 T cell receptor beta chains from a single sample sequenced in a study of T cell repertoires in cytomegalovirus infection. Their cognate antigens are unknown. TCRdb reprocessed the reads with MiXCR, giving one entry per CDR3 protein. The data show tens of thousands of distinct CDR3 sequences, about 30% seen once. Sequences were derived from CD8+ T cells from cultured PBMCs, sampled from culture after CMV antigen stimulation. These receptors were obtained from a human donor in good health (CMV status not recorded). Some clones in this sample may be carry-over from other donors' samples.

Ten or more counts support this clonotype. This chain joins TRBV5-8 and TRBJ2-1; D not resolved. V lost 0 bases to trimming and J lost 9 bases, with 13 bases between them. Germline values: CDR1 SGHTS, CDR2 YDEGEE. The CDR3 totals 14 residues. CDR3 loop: CASSLAEGWAEQFF. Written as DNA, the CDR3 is TGTGCCAGCAGCTTGGCCGAAGGATGGGCTGAGCAGTTCTTC.

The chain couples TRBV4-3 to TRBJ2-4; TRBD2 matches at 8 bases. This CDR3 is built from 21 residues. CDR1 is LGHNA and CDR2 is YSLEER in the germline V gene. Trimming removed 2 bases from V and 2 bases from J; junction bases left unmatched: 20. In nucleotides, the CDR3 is TGCGCCAGCAGCCAAAGTGAGGGACTAGTGGACCTCTTTGGGACCAAAAACATTCAGTACTTC. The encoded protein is CASSQSEGLVDLFGTKNIQYF.

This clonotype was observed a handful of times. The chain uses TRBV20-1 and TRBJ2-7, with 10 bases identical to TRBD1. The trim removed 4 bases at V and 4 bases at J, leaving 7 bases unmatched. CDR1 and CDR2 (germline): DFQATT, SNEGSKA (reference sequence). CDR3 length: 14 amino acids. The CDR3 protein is CSANLRDRGYEQYF. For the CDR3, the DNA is TGCAGTGCTAACCTCCGGGACAGGGGTTACGAGCAGTACTTC.